One and the same sample provided the 24 T cell receptor beta chains below, sequenced in a study of OX40 agonist ivuxolimab in advanced cancers. Profiled with immunoSEQ multiplex PCR; TCRdb holds only in-frame clones, not every one. The profile shows 15,000 to 20,000 clones, 70% to 90% of them singletons. The sequences come from CD4+ or CD8+ T cells sorted from blood, collected in a trial of the OX40 agonist ivuxolimab. The receptors were gathered from an adult with an advanced solid tumor such as melanoma, head and neck, liver or kidney cancer.

The rearrangement uses TRBV5-4 and TRBJ2-3; 11 bases fit TRBD2. V gave up 5 bases and J gave up 6 bases; unmatched junction bases: 8. Germline V lookup: CDR1 SGHNT, CDR2 YYREEE (reference sequence). This CDR3 is 15 amino acids long. The CDR3 DNA reads as TGTGCCAGCAGGCTAGCGGGAGGCATGAGGGATACGCAGTATTTT. Amino acids: CASRLAGGMRDTQYF.

This chain joins TRBV4-1 and TRBJ2-7, with D unresolved. CDR1 and CDR2 (germline): MGHRA, YSYEKL. This CDR3 comprises 12 residues. V was pared by 0 bases and J by 7 bases, with 7 bases between. This chain's CDR3 is CASSQEVGEQYF. As DNA, the CDR3 is TGCGCCAGCAGCCAAGAGGTAGGAGAGCAGTACTTC.

This chain uses TRBV28 with TRBJ2-7; D gene unclear. The germline CDR1 and CDR2 sequences are MDHEN and SYDVKM. V was pared by 1 base and J by 0 bases, with 4 bases between. The CDR3 consists of 13 residues. The DNA of the CDR3 is TGTGCCAGCAGTTTATCGGTCTCCTACGAGCAGTACTTC. Translated, it gives CASSLSVSYEQYF.

This sequence joins TRBV5-6 and TRBJ2-1; 7 positions match TRBD1. CDR1 and CDR2 from the germline V gene are SGHDT and YYEEEE. V shed 3 bases, J shed 7 bases, and the junction held 7 bases outside the gene matches. The CDR3 covers 14 residues. This CDR3 is CASSWPGQMNEQFF. The CDR3 DNA reads as TGTGCCAGCAGCTGGCCGGGACAGATGAATGAGCAGTTCTTC.

The V call is TRBV27, the J call TRBJ2-7; 7 bases agree with TRBD1. The CDR3 is 16 residues long. CDR1 MNHEY and CDR2 SMNVEV come from the germline V gene (reference sequence). With 0 bases clipped from V and 7 bases from J, the junction kept 12 bases outside the gene matches. CDR3 amino acids: CASSLSVSGRGSEQYF. CDR3 DNA: TGTGCCAGCAGTTTATCAGTATCGGGCAGGGGGAGTGAGCAGTACTTC.

V and J are TRBV28 and TRBJ2-7; 7 bases are a match to TRBD1. Germline V CDR1 and CDR2: MDHEN, SYDVKM. The CDR3 contains 15 residues. Unmatched junction bases numbered 8, after V lost 1 base and J lost 5 bases. The CDR3 sequence: CASSLSRTGPHEQYF. Written as DNA, the CDR3 is TGTGCCAGCAGTTTATCCCGGACAGGCCCCCACGAGCAGTACTTC.

The DNA for the CDR3 is TGCGCCAGCAGCCAAGGAACAGGACTAGGGAGCTACAATGAGCAGTTCTTC. Protein: CASSQGTGLGSYNEQFF. V gene TRBV4-1 combines with J gene TRBJ2-1; 7 bases align to TRBD2. This CDR3 has 17 amino acids. The germline V gene encodes CDR1 MGHRA and CDR2 YSYEKL. Trimming took 1 base from V and 3 from J; bases not matched to a gene: 9.

The chain carries TRBV7-9 and TRBJ2-7; D assignment may be TRBD1 or TRBD2 (5 bases each). Trimming took 3 bases from V and 9 from J, leaving 21 bases between them. Germline values: CDR1 SEHNR, CDR2 FQNEAQ (reference sequence). The CDR3 loop spans 15 amino acids. The DNA of the CDR3 is TGTGCCAGCAGCTTGCCAAATGAGGGGCGCTATGTGCAGTACTTC. Translating gives CASSLPNEGRYVQYF. The full variable domain, in which reference TRBV7-9 and TRBJ2-7 provide the parts outside the CDR3, is DTGVSQNPRHKITKRGQNVTFRCDPISEHNRLYWYRQTLGQGPEFLTYFQNEAQLEKSRLLSDRFSAERPKGSFSTLEIQRTEQGDSAMYLCASSLPNEGRYVQYFGPGTRLTVT.

The chain is built from TRBV7-9 and TRBJ1-3, with 7 bases identical to TRBD1. J gave up 0 bases and V 7 bases, and 3 bases lay outside the gene matches. Germline V gene sequence: CDR1 SEHNR, CDR2 FQNEAQ (reference sequence). This CDR3 comprises 14 residues. The CDR3 DNA reads as TGTGCCAGCAAACAGGGGTTCTCTGGAAACACCATATATTTT. Protein sequence: CASKQGFSGNTIYF.

This sequence joins TRBV4-1 and TRBJ2-2, with a weak D call TRBD1 (5 bases). The CDR3 consists of 15 residues. The germline V gene has CDR1 MGHRA and CDR2 YSYEKL. V lost 2 bases to trimming and J lost 7 bases, with 14 bases between them. The CDR3 reads CASSQTTLGVGELFF. The DNA of the CDR3 is TGCGCCAGCAGCCAAACGACCCTAGGGGTCGGGGAGCTGTTTTTT.

The CDR3, as DNA: TGTGCCAGCAGTTCAGGGGGAAGTTCCTACAATGAGCAGTTCTTC. This translates into CASSSGGSSYNEQFF. The chain combines TRBV27 with TRBJ2-1; 7 positions match TRBD1. There are 15 residues in the CDR3. V was clipped by 4 bases and J by 1 base; unmatched bases: 4. Germline V gene lookup returns CDR1 MNHEY and CDR2 SMNVEV (reference sequence).

This chain uses TRBV7-2 with TRBJ1-1, with a possible D match to TRBD1 (5 bases). The CDR3 runs 15 residues. Trimming removed 8 bases at V and 0 bases at J, with 16 bases between. Germline loops: CDR1 SGHTA, CDR2 FQGNSA. Written as DNA, the CDR3 is TGTGCCAGCCGCGATGGGGACTCCATGAACACTGAAGCTTTCTTT. Its translation is CASRDGDSMNTEAFF. Complete variable domain (other parts from reference TRBV7-2 and TRBJ1-1): GAGVSQSPSNKVTEKGKDVELRCDPISGHTALYWYRQSLGQGLEFLIYFQGNSAPDKSGLPSDRFSAERTGGSVSTLTIQRTQQEDSAVYLCASRDGDSMNTEAFFGQGTRLTVV.

The sample holds one count of this clone. The CDR3, as DNA: TGTGCCAGCAGCGATACAGGGGGCAATCAGCCCCAGCATTTT. Translation gives CASSDTGGNQPQHF. The V and J genes are TRBV6-6 and TRBJ1-5, with 7 bases that match TRBD1. Germline CDR1 MNHNY, CDR2 SVGAGI (reference sequence). The CDR3 sequence is 14 residues long. Trimming cost V 6 bases and J 2 bases; bases outside gene matches: 4.

The chain links TRBV9 to TRBJ2-2; 9 nucleotides match TRBD2. The V gene's germline CDR1 is SGDLS and CDR2 YYNGEE. Trimming took 4 bases from V and 4 from J; bases not matched to a gene: 8. The CDR3 is 16 amino acids. DNA of the CDR3: TGTGCCAGCAGCACCCGTAGCGGGAGAAGCACCGGGGAGCTGTTTTTT. Its translation is CASSTRSGRSTGELFF.

In its sample, this clone is medium-sized. J is TRBJ2-7 and V is TRBV6-6; D tentatively reads TRBD1 or TRBD2 (5 bases each). V shed 4 bases and J shed 4 bases, with 11 bases lying between them. The CDR3 consists of 13 residues. From germline, CDR1 is MNHNY and CDR2 SVGAGI (reference sequence). The CDR3 sequence is CASSLRGVYEQYF. CDR3 nucleotides: TGTGCCAGCAGTTTACGAGGGGTATACGAGCAGTACTTC.

The rearrangement uses TRBV11-1 and TRBJ1-5; 9 bases align to TRBD1. The length of the CDR3 is 15 residues. Germline CDR1 reads SGHAT; CDR2 reads FQDESV (reference sequence). The J segment lost 3 bases and the V segment lost 4 bases, leaving 4 bases of the junction unmatched. Written as DNA, the CDR3 is TGTGCCAGCAGCTCAGGACAGGGGTTCAATCAGCCCCAGCATTTT. It is translated as CASSSGQGFNQPQHF.

The genes are TRBV28 and TRBJ2-7, with a weak D call TRBD1 (6 bases). The CDR3 is made up of 16 amino acids. Germline V gene lookup returns CDR1 MDHEN and CDR2 SYDVKM. The V gene lost 5 bases and the J gene lost 6 bases, with 23 bases spanning the gap. The CDR3 DNA sequence: TGTGCCAGCAGTCCCCTGACAGGATTTGGACGGGGCGAGCAGTACTTC. This sequence encodes CASSPLTGFGRGEQYF.

The genes are TRBV2 and TRBJ1-2, with D perhaps matching TRBD1 (6 bases). The ends were cut back, 6 bases at V and 6 bases at J, with 14 bases in the middle. The V gene's germline CDR1 is SNHLY and CDR2 FYNNEI. The CDR3 is 13 residues long. CDR3 coding DNA: TGTGCCAGCAGGGGGGGGGCTCCAGATGGCTACACCTTC. Translating gives CASRGGAPDGYTF.

The V and J genes are TRBV27 and TRBJ2-1, with unresolved D. From germline, CDR1 is MNHEY and CDR2 SMNVEV (reference sequence). The CDR3 has 16 residues. The germline V and J ends were trimmed by 6 bases and 5 bases, with 20 bases remaining between them. The CDR3 DNA follows: TGTGCCAGCAGATCTTTCGAGCTGCCCTCTAACAATGAGCAGTTCTTC. Protein product: CASRSFELPSNNEQFF.

V usage is TRBV6-1 and J usage is TRBJ2-7, with D perhaps TRBD1 (5 bases). Between the trimmed V and J ends, which lost 4 bases and 2 bases, there was a span of 18 bases. This CDR3 comprises 16 residues. From germline, CDR1 is MNHNS and CDR2 SASEGT. CDR3 sequence (DNA): TGTGCCAGCAGTGGCCCGACAGAAGGGCCCCCCTACGAGCAGTACTTC. Amino acid sequence: CASSGPTEGPPYEQYF.

The chain carries TRBV11-3 and TRBJ1-1, with D tentatively TRBD1 (5 bases). Deletions cut 5 bases from V and 4 bases from J, with 17 bases between. Germline CDR1 SGHNT, CDR2 YENEEA. The CDR3 is made up of 15 amino acids. The CDR3 nucleotides read TGTGCCAGCAGCCCGAATAGTGGGCAGGGCACTGAAGCTTTCTTT. Residues: CASSPNSGQGTEAFF.

This clone was detected once. V usage is TRBV6-5 and J usage is TRBJ1-1; no firm D call. CDR3 length: 13 residues. V shed 0 bases and J shed 3 bases, with 5 bases lying between them. The V gene's germline CDR1 is MNHEY and CDR2 SVGAGI. The CDR3 loop is CASSYSSYTEAFF. In DNA, the CDR3 is TGTGCCAGCAGTTACTCATCGTACACTGAAGCTTTCTTT.

This sequence joins TRBV15 and TRBJ2-1; D is perhaps TRBD1 or TRBD2 (5 bases each). V gave up 3 bases and J gave up 9 bases, with 18 bases separating them. Germline values: CDR1 LNHNV, CDR2 YYDKDF (reference sequence). The CDR3 has 15 residues. CDR3 DNA: TGTGCCACCAGCAGGGCTAACACGGGACCCGGTGAGCAGTTCTTC. This codes for CATSRANTGPGEQFF.

The chain has TRBV9 and TRBJ2-7; D is perhaps TRBD1 (6 bases). The CDR3 loop spans 17 amino acids. Germline V gene data show CDR1 as SGDLS and CDR2 as YYNGEE. Between the trimmed V and J ends, which lost 4 bases and 3 bases, there was a span of 23 bases. As DNA, the CDR3 is TGTGCCAGCAGCTCGTCACAGGGAGACGAGACTTACTACGAGCAGTACTTC. Protein sequence: CASSSSQGDETYYEQYF. Supplemented by reference TRBV9 and TRBJ2-7, the full variable domain reads DSGVTQTPKHLITATGQRVTLRCSPRSGDLSVYWYQQSLDQGLQFLIQYYNGEERAKGNILERFSAQQFPDLHSELNLSSLELGDSALYFCASSSSQGDETYYEQYFGPGTRLTVT.